Following are 3 T cell receptor beta chains from one sample sequenced in a study of tumor and adjacent non-tumor tissue in lung cancer. The template was RNA from unsorted bulk tissue. TCRbeta libraries were built with three rounds of nested PCR, modified from ARM-PCR. TCRdb re-called the multiplex PCR reads with MiXCR, one entry per CDR3 protein. Counted here are approximately 120,000 distinct CDR3 sequences, roughly 80% occurring once; the ten biggest clones make up 30% to 45%. The specimen was lung tumor tissue. The receptors here all came from a woman between 55 and 75 years old with non-small cell lung cancer.

With respect to this clonotype: The germline gene is not matched at one end of the junction; a read error may be the cause. The chain joins TRBV11-3 to TRBJ2-1; TRBD2 is a possible D gene (6 bases). Germline V CDR1 and CDR2: SGHNT, YENEEA. This CDR3 comprises 17 residues. Here the CDR3 reads CVSGLDLTSGSHNEQFF. The CDR3, as DNA: TGTGTCAGCGGCTTAGACTTGACTAGTGGGAGCCACAATGAGCAGTTCTTC.

For this clonotype: This may stem from a read error, because a much larger clone lies one nucleotide away. V and J are TRBV5-6 and TRBJ2-5, with D perhaps matching TRBD1 (5 bases). Germline-derived CDR1 and CDR2 are SGHDT and YYEEEE. The CDR3 spans 15 residues. The CDR3 DNA follows: TGTGCCAGCAGCCCTCGGTTGGTAGGGGAAGAGACCCATTACTTC. It translates to CASSPRLVGEETHYF. The complete variable domain, with remaining parts taken from reference TRBV5-6 and TRBJ2-5, reads DAGVTQSPTHLIKTRGQQVTLRCSPKSGHDTVSWYQQALGQGPQFIFQYYEEEERQRGNFPDRFSGHQFPNYSSELNVNALLLGDSALYLCASSPRLVGEETHYFGPGTRLLVL.

A note on this clonotype: The conserved closing phenylalanine or tryptophan is absent in this CDR3, likely reflecting a read error. The V and J genes are TRBV11-3 and TRBJ2-1, with D uncertain. This CDR3 is 12 amino acids long. Germline loops: CDR1 SGHNT, CDR2 YENEEA. CDR3 loop: CASSLDMDEQFS. CDR3 sequence (DNA): TGTGCCAGCAGCCTAGATATGGATGAGCAGTTCTCC.